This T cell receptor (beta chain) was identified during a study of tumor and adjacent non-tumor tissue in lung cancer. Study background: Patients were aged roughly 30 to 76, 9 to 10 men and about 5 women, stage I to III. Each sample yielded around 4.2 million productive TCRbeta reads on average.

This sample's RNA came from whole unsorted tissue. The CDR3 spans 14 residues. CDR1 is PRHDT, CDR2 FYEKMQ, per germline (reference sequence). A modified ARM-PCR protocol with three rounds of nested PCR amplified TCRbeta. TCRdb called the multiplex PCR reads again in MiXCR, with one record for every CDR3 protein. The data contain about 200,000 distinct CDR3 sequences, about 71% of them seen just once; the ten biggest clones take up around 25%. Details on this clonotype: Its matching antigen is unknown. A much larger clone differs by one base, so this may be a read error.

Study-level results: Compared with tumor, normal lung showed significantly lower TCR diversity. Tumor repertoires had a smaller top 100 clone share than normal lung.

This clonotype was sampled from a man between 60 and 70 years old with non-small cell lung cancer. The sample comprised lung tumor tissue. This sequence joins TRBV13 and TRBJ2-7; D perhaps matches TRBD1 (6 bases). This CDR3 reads CASSSRQVSYEQHF. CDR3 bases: TGTGCCAGCAGCTCAAGACAGGTCTCCTACGAGCAGCACTTC.